The T cell receptor beta chain described here comes from a study of T cells in Graves' hyperthyroidism and ophthalmopathy. Template material for amplifying TCR beta CDR3 regions consisted of RNA transcripts. Carried out on the TCR CDR3, a first-round RT-PCR used the HTBI primer set. MiXCR, applied by TCRdb to the multiplex PCR reads, yields one record per CDR3 protein. Of hundreds of thousands of distinct CDR3 sequences in the sample, 12% to 15% are singletons; the top ten hold 9.5% to 13%. Note on this clonotype: No antigen is known for it.

Germline assignment: CDR1 MGHRA and CDR2 YSYEKL. V was pared by 6 bases and J by 8 bases, with 6 bases of the junction left unmatched. This CDR3 spans 12 amino acids. Study findings and constraints: Ophthalmopathy was model-predicted a median roughly 6.2 months pre-onset.

The sample was blood. The rearrangement links TRBV4-1 to TRBJ1-1, with 7 bases identical to TRBD1. The sequence derives from a woman between 18 and 29 years old with Graves' hyperthyroidism. Written as DNA, the CDR3 is TGCGCCAGCAGACCGACAGGGCGGGAAGCTTTCTTT. Amino acids: CASRPTGREAFF.